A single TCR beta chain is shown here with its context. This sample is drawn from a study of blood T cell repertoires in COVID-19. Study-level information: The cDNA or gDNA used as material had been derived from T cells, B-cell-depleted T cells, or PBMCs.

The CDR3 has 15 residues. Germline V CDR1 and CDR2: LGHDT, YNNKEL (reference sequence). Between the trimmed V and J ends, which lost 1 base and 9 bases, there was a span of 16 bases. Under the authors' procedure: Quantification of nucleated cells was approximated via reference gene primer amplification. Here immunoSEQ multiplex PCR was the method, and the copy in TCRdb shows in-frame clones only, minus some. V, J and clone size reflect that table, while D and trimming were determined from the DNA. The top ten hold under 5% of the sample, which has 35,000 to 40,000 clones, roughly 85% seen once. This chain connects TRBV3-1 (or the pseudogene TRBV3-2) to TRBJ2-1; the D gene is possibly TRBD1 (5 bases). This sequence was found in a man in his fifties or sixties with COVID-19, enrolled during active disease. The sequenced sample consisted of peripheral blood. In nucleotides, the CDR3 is TGTGCCAGCAGCCAAGTCGGACAAGCTCAGAGTGAGCAGTTCTTC. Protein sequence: CASSQVGQAQSEQFF.